This passage covers 32 T cell receptor beta chains from one sample sequenced in a study of Graves' ophthalmopathy and Graves' hyperthyroidism. RNA transcripts served as template for amplifying TCR beta CDR3 sequences. The library came from an HTBI-primed first-round RT-PCR and a second-round multiplex PCR. TCRdb itself ran the multiplex PCR reads through MiXCR, one entry per CDR3 protein. The table lists 1 million to 1.3 million distinct CDR3 sequences, 36% of them singletons. Material: peripheral blood or thyroid tissue (not recorded which). These receptors were taken from an adult man with Graves' hyperthyroidism.

This chain connects TRBV6-5 to TRBJ2-7; no clear D. Trimming took 7 bases from V and 3 from J, leaving 16 bases between them. CDR1 and CDR2 (germline): MNHEY, SVGAGI. This CDR3 is 14 amino acids long. The CDR3 is CASTTRGSYYEQYF. CDR3 DNA: TGTGCCAGCACCACCCGTGGCAGCTACTACGAGCAGTACTTC.

The chain joins TRBV15 to TRBJ2-5; 8 bases fit TRBD2. CDR1 LNHNV and CDR2 YYDKDF come from the germline V gene (reference sequence). V shed 7 bases, J shed 9 bases, and the junction held 16 bases outside the gene matches. The CDR3 consists of 15 residues. CDR3 DNA sequence: TGTGCCACCACCCCCGCGCGGGAGGAACATCAGCCCCAGTACTTC. It translates to CATTPAREEHQPQYF.

This clonotype was counted a few times. The chain employs TRBV12-3 or TRBV12-4 and TRBJ1-2; possibly TRBD1 for D (5 bases). Deletions cut 1 base from V and 4 bases from J, with 13 bases between. CDR3 size: 15 residues. CDR3 nucleotides: TGTGCCAGCAGTTTAGTCCAGGGTAGTGGCTATGGCTACACCTTC. Protein product: CASSLVQGSGYGYTF.

The V call is TRBV2, the J call TRBJ2-7; 7 nucleotides match TRBD2. The ends lost 9 bases at V and 1 base at J; junction bases unmatched: 6. The CDR3 consists of 13 residues. Germline loops: CDR1 SNHLY, CDR2 FYNNEI. For the CDR3, the DNA is TGTGCCAGTCTTCGCGGGGGTTCCTACGAGCAGTACTTC. The encoded protein is CASLRGGSYEQYF.

The J gene is TRBJ1-6, the V gene TRBV7-9; 8 bases match TRBD1. The CDR3 sequence is 16 residues long. Germline loops: CDR1 SEHNR, CDR2 FQNEAQ (reference sequence). J lost 9 bases, V lost 1 base, and 8 bases had no gene match. For the CDR3, the DNA is TGTGCCAGCAGCTTAGTTCAGGGGGCAGGGCCTTCACCCCTCCACTTT. It specifies CASSLVQGAGPSPLHF.

There are many counts of this clonotype. The V gene is TRBV19, the J gene TRBJ1-2, with 7 bases matching TRBD1. Germline values: CDR1 LNHDA, CDR2 SQIVND (reference sequence). The CDR3 contains 14 residues. J was trimmed by 4 bases and V by 1 base; bases with no gene match: 3. CDR3 sequence (DNA): TGTGCCAGTAGTATAGCGCAGGGGGGCTATGGCTACACCTTC. Translation gives CASSIAQGGYGYTF.

This clonotype showed up just a few times. V and J are TRBV12-3 or TRBV12-4 and TRBJ1-2; D unclear. Trimming left V 8 bases short and J 6 bases short, with 19 bases between. CDR3 length equals 14 residues. The CDR3 sequence is CASLHPRGGHGYTF. In nucleotides, the CDR3 is TGTGCCAGCCTACACCCCCGGGGTGGCCATGGCTACACCTTC.

There are many counts of this clonotype. J is TRBJ1-4 and V is TRBV5-1; TRBD1 is a possible D gene (5 bases). Per germline, CDR1 SGHRS and CDR2 YFSETQ. The V gene lost 5 bases and the J gene lost 0 bases, with 11 bases spanning the gap. The CDR3 runs to 15 residues. The CDR3 region has the DNA TGCGCCAGCAGTGAAGGGGTATCAACTAATGAAAAACTGTTTTTT. It is translated as CASSEGVSTNEKLFF.

This clonotype was observed at least ten times. The rearrangement uses TRBV10-3 and TRBJ2-7; 12 nucleotides agree with TRBD2. There are 15 residues in the CDR3. V lost 3 bases to trimming and J lost 4 bases; unmatched junction nucleotides: 4. Per germline, CDR1 ENHRY and CDR2 SYGVKD. DNA of the CDR3: TGTGCCATCAGTGATAGGACTAGCGGGGTTTACGAGCAGTACTTC. Translating gives CAISDRTSGVYEQYF.

This clonotype occurred many times. This chain uses TRBV15 with TRBJ2-5, with 12 bases lining up with TRBD2. The CDR3 consists of 17 residues. Trimming at V came to 5 bases and at J to 4 bases, leaving 11 bases not matched to a gene. The V gene's germline CDR1 is LNHNV and CDR2 YYDKDF (reference sequence). CDR3 sequence reads: CATSGPSSGRASETQYF. DNA of the CDR3: TGTGCCACCAGCGGACCGTCTAGCGGGAGGGCCTCAGAGACCCAGTACTTC.

Comments on this clonotype: An end of the junction differs from the germline gene, which may be a read error. CDR3 residues: CAGSHPLTGGNRAANEKLFF. In DNA form, the CDR3 reads TGTGCCGGCAGCCACCCCCTGACAGGGGGCAATAGAGCGGCTAATGAAAAACTGTTTTTT. The chain is built from TRBV7-3 and TRBJ1-4, with TRBD1 identical over 10 bases. Germline V gives CDR1 SGHTA, CDR2 FQGTGA. The CDR3 runs 20 residues.

CDR3: CATSRTGLAGTDTQYF. The DNA for the CDR3 is TGTGCCACCTCCCGCACGGGACTAGCGGGAACAGATACGCAGTATTTT. The chain joins TRBV24-1 to TRBJ2-3; 13 positions agree with TRBD2. The CDR3 has 16 amino acids. After removal of 9 bases from V and 3 bases from J, the junction contained 8 bases not matched to a gene. Germline CDR1 is KGHDR and CDR2 is SFDVKD.

This clonotype was seen ten or more times. The rearrangement links TRBV7-9 to TRBJ1-4; TRBD1 aligns across 8 bases. The germline CDR1 and CDR2 sequences are SEHNR and FQNEAQ (reference sequence). CDR3 length: 16 residues. With V trimmed by 6 bases and J by 7 bases, 13 bases remained unmatched. CDR3 in amino acids: CASRRNPGTGSEKLFF. In nucleotides, the CDR3 is TGTGCCAGCAGACGGAACCCCGGGACAGGATCTGAAAAACTGTTTTTT.

This clonotype has just a few counts. V and J are TRBV6-5 and TRBJ1-5, with D possibly matching TRBD1 (5 bases). The CDR3 is 13 residues long. Germline CDR1 is MNHEY and CDR2 is SVGAGI. Trimming left V 5 bases short and J 8 bases short, with 13 bases between. CDR3 DNA sequence: TGTGCCAGCAGTGGTGGGGGGATCAAGCCCCAGCATTTT. Protein product: CASSGGGIKPQHF.

V is TRBV7-9 and J is TRBJ2-5, with TRBD2 matching 11 bases. The CDR3 is 16 residues long. Trimming removed 5 bases from V and 4 bases from J; junction bases left unmatched: 9. Germline-derived CDR1 and CDR2 are SEHNR and FQNEAQ (reference sequence). The CDR3 protein is CASSQLVAGGPETQYF. The CDR3 bases are TGTGCCAGCAGCCAACTTGTAGCGGGAGGGCCAGAGACCCAGTACTTC.

This clonotype showed up many times. This chain's CDR3 is CSATSGSPKETQYF. The CDR3 region has the DNA TGCAGTGCTACCAGCGGGAGTCCTAAAGAGACCCAGTACTTC. J is TRBJ2-5 and V is TRBV20-1; 8 bases are shared with TRBD2. The CDR3 spans 14 residues. CDR1 and CDR2 (germline): DFQATT, SNEGSKA (reference sequence). Unmatched junction bases numbered 7, after V lost 4 bases and J lost 3 bases.

On this clonotype itself: An end of the junction differs from the germline gene, which may be a read error. The chain combines TRBV12-3 or TRBV12-4 with TRBJ1-2; D is perhaps TRBD1 (5 bases). This CDR3 region has 12 residues. The CDR3: CASSLTDYDYTF. Written as DNA, the CDR3 is TGTGCCAGCAGCTTGACAGATTATGACTACACCTTC.

This clonotype showed up just a few times. The chain joins TRBV7-9 to TRBJ1-1; D call uncertain. The germline V and J ends were trimmed by 1 base and 0 bases, with 9 bases remaining between them. CDR1 and CDR2 (germline): SEHNR, FQNEAQ (reference sequence). The CDR3 is made up of 15 amino acids. Here the CDR3 DNA reads TGTGCCAGCAGCTTAGTTGGCGCCCTGAACACTGAAGCTTTCTTT. This sequence encodes CASSLVGALNTEAFF. The full variable domain, in which reference TRBV7-9 and TRBJ1-1 provide the parts outside the CDR3, is DTGVSQNPRHKITKRGQNVTFRCDPISEHNRLYWYRQTLGQGPEFLTYFQNEAQLEKSRLLSDRFSAERPKGSFSTLEIQRTEQGDSAMYLCASSLVGALNTEAFFGQGTRLTVV.

As to this clonotype: This may be a read error: a much more frequent sequence differs by one nucleotide. This CDR3 fails to terminate in the conserved phenylalanine or tryptophan, so it likely reflects a read error. The chain joins TRBV5-1 to TRBJ1-3, with D possibly matching TRBD1 (6 bases). V lost 1 base to trimming and J lost 2 bases, with 7 bases between them. CDR1 and CDR2 from the germline V gene are SGHRS and YFSETQ. The CDR3 runs 14 residues. CDR3 amino acids: CASSLSGAGNTIYL. The CDR3 region has the DNA TGCGCCAGCAGCTTGTCAGGGGCTGGAAACACCATATATCTT.

This clonotype has a count of ten or more. The chain uses TRBV7-9 and TRBJ2-7, with 8 bases identical to TRBD1. V lost 4 bases to trimming and J lost 6 bases; unmatched junction nucleotides: 2. The length of the CDR3 is 12 residues. Germline CDR1 SEHNR, CDR2 FQNEAQ (reference sequence). This chain's CDR3 is CASSSDRVEQYF. CDR3 in DNA: TGTGCCAGCAGCTCGGACAGGGTCGAGCAGTACTTC.

A note on this clonotype: The conserved phenylalanine or tryptophan normally closing the CDR3 is absent here, so this likely arose from a read error. The DNA is omitted, as the CDR3 cannot be located on it reliably, and the CDR3 follows TCRdb's listing. This chain links TRBV10-3 with TRBJ1-2; the table's D call of TRBD1 was not tested on the DNA. Germline CDR1 ENHRY, CDR2 SYGVKD. The CDR3 adds up to 10 amino acids, both ends counted. This chain's CDR3 is CAIHLTRCPP.

The chain uses TRBV10-3 and TRBJ1-2; D not resolved. Trimming shortened V by 2 bases and J by 7 bases, and 8 bases separated the two germline ends. This CDR3 spans 12 amino acids. The germline CDR1 and CDR2 sequences are ENHRY and SYGVKD. The CDR3 sequence is CAISETGFGYTF. In DNA form, the CDR3 reads TGTGCCATCAGTGAGACCGGGTTTGGCTACACCTTC.

Ten or more counts support this clonotype. V is TRBV15 and J is TRBJ2-7; possible D gene TRBD2, 6 bases. V was pared by 4 bases and J by 0 bases, with 10 bases between. The CDR3 is made up of 14 amino acids. The germline V gene has CDR1 LNHNV and CDR2 YYDKDF (reference sequence). The chain's CDR3 is CATSIRESSYEQYF. CDR3 sequence (DNA): TGTGCCACCAGCATTCGGGAGAGCTCCTACGAGCAGTACTTC.

V gene TRBV25-1 combines with J gene TRBJ2-5; D is unclear. CDR1 is MGHDK and CDR2 is SYGVNS in the germline V gene. The CDR3 covers 12 residues. Trimming removed 8 bases from V and 3 bases from J, with 10 bases in between. CDR3 nucleotide sequence: TGTGCCAGCTTCTACGGAGAAGAGACCCAGTACTTC. This encodes CASFYGEETQYF. The full variable domain, with the rest looked up from reference TRBV25-1 and TRBJ2-5, is EADIYQTPRYLVIGTGKKITLECSQTMGHDKMYWYQQDPGMELHLIHYSYGVNSTEKGDLSSESTVSRIRTEHFPLTLESARPSHTSQYLCASFYGEETQYFGPGTRLLVL.

This clonotype was counted ten times or more. CDR3 in amino acids: CASSSRRQGTSQQTGYTF. Written as DNA, the CDR3 is TGTGCCAGCAGCTCTAGACGACAGGGAACTTCTCAACAAACTGGCTACACCTTC. The chain carries TRBV9 and TRBJ1-2, with TRBD1 matching over 7 bases. V dropped 4 bases and J dropped 7; count of bases not matched to a gene: 22. This CDR3 has 18 amino acids. Germline V gene lookup returns CDR1 SGDLS and CDR2 YYNGEE.

The chain carries TRBV29-1 and TRBJ1-2; unclear D gene. Germline CDR1 SQVTM, CDR2 ANQGSEA. With 6 bases removed from V and 2 bases from J, the gap between germline ends came to 16 bases. This CDR3 is 14 amino acids long. For the CDR3, the DNA is TGCAGCGTGGTGGGCGGTTTGTTCAACTATGGCTACACCTTC. Translating it yields CSVVGGLFNYGYTF.

This clonotype was observed a few times. This sequence joins TRBV20-1 and TRBJ1-5; 7 positions match TRBD1. The V gene end was trimmed by 6 bases and the J gene end by 6 bases; junction bases not matched to a gene: 8. This CDR3 is 13 amino acids long. CDR1 DFQATT and CDR2 SNEGSKA come from the germline V gene (reference sequence). The CDR3 DNA reads as TGCAGTGCCATCAGGGGGGGAGGTCAGCCCCAGCATTTT. It encodes CSAIRGGGQPQHF.

This clonotype occurred a few times. The gene calls are TRBV28 and TRBJ2-7, with 9 bases matching TRBD2. V dropped 6 bases and J dropped 4; count of bases not matched to a gene: 7. This CDR3 is 14 amino acids long. Germline values: CDR1 MDHEN, CDR2 SYDVKM. The CDR3: CASRGGGASYEQYF. CDR3 nucleotide sequence: TGTGCCAGCAGAGGCGGGGGGGCCTCTTACGAGCAGTACTTC. Supplemented by reference TRBV28 and TRBJ2-7, the full variable domain reads DVKVTQSSRYLVKRTGEKVFLECVQDMDHENMFWYRQDPGLGLRLIYFSYDVKMKEKGDIPEGYSVSREKKERFSLILESASTNQTSMYLCASRGGGASYEQYFGPGTRLTVT.

The table lists this clonotype with many counts. The J gene is TRBJ2-7, the V gene TRBV5-1; D may be TRBD2 (6 bases). This CDR3 spans 14 amino acids. Germline V gene lookup returns CDR1 SGHRS and CDR2 YFSETQ. V lost 0 bases and J 3 bases, leaving 10 bases between the germline ends. The CDR3 is CASSLGDSVYEQYF. The CDR3 DNA reads as TGCGCCAGCAGCTTGGGGGACTCGGTCTACGAGCAGTACTTC.

Ten or more counts support this clonotype. The gene calls are TRBV7-2 and TRBJ1-3; 9 bases are a match to TRBD1. The CDR3 totals 15 residues. V lost 5 bases to trimming and J lost 4 bases; unmatched junction nucleotides: 6. Germline-derived CDR1 and CDR2 are SGHTA and FQGNSA. The CDR3 DNA reads as TGTGCCAGCAGCCTCCTCGGACAGGGGGGAAACACCATATATTTT. This encodes CASSLLGQGGNTIYF.

The chain links TRBV6-6 to TRBJ2-7, with 10 bases aligning to TRBD1. The CDR3 contains 14 residues. V dropped 3 bases and J dropped 5; count of bases not matched to a gene: 4. Germline lookup yields CDR1 MNHNY and CDR2 SVGAGI (reference sequence). CDR3 region: CASSYPGTGDEQYF. The DNA for the CDR3 is TGTGCCAGCAGTTATCCCGGGACAGGGGACGAGCAGTACTTC.

On this clonotype itself: One junction end does not reproduce the germline sequence, and a read error may be involved. V usage is TRBV29-1 and J usage is TRBJ2-6, with D perhaps assigned TRBD1 or TRBD2 (5 bases each). Germline-derived CDR1 and CDR2 are SQVTM and ANQGSEA. This CDR3 spans 13 amino acids. CDR3 nucleotides: TGCAGCGCAGACAAGGGGAGCCTGAACACTGAAGCTTTC. Encoded protein: CSADKGSLNTEAF.